What follows are 28 T cell receptor beta chains derived from one specimen sequenced in a study of blood T cell repertoires in COVID-19. Here immunoSEQ multiplex PCR was the method, and the copy in TCRdb shows in-frame clones only, minus some. The data contain more than 150,000 clones, 70% to 90% of them singletons. Sequencing used peripheral blood. The receptors here all came from a man between 60 and 70 years old with COVID-19, enrolled during active disease.

The V call is TRBV6-5, the J call TRBJ1-2; the D gene is possibly TRBD1 (6 bases). Between the trimmed V and J ends, which lost 2 bases and 6 bases, there was a span of 10 bases. Germline CDR1 and CDR2: MNHEY and SVGAGI. This CDR3 has 13 residues. In DNA, the CDR3 is TGTGCCAGCAGTTACACAGGGAGCAATGGCTACACCTTC. Encoded protein: CASSYTGSNGYTF.

The chain is built from TRBV29-1 and TRBJ1-2; D unresolved. V lost 5 bases to trimming and J lost 8 bases, with 15 bases between them. The CDR3 runs to 12 residues. From germline, CDR1 is SQVTM and CDR2 ANQGSEA. The CDR3 DNA is TGCAGCGTTCAGAGCGGAGGGCAGGGCTACACCTTC. Translation gives CSVQSGGQGYTF.

The V and J genes are TRBV3-1 (or the pseudogene TRBV3-2) and TRBJ1-1; 8 positions agree with TRBD1. V lost 8 bases and J lost 4; bases outside the gene matches: 9. CDR1 and CDR2 (germline): LGHDT, YNNKEL (reference sequence). The CDR3 is made up of 14 amino acids. The CDR3 DNA reads as TGTGCCAGCGGAGACAGGGGCTCGAGCACTGAAGCTTTCTTT. The encoded protein is CASGDRGSSTEAFF.

This chain links TRBV23-1 with TRBJ1-2; 8 nucleotides line up with TRBD1. TRBV23-1 belongs to the ORF category, with a function that is uncertain. The CDR3 contains 19 residues. The junction had 21 bases not matched to a gene; V was cut back by 4 bases and J by 5 bases. The CDR3 here is CASSPRVGTGVSGRYGYTF. CDR3 nucleotides: TGCGCCAGCAGTCCACGGGTGGGGACAGGTGTCTCGGGTCGATATGGCTACACCTTC.

The chain is built from TRBV18 and TRBJ2-3; maybe TRBD2 (6 bases). The CDR3 covers 14 residues. Trimming removed 0 bases from V and 6 bases from J, with 10 bases in between. CDR1 and CDR2 (germline): KGHSH, LQKENI. CDR3 bases: TGTGCCAGCTCACCACCGAGACTAGTCGATACGCAGTATTTT. Its protein product is CASSPPRLVDTQYF.

The chain carries TRBV6-5 and TRBJ1-5; D is undetermined. Trimming shortened V by 0 bases and J by 4 bases, and 13 bases separated the two germline ends. The V gene's germline CDR1 is MNHEY and CDR2 SVGAGI. The CDR3 covers 16 residues. The CDR3 sequence is CASSYSFSPNNQPQHF. CDR3 coding DNA: TGTGCCAGCAGTTACTCCTTTAGTCCCAATAATCAGCCCCAGCATTTT.

The chain has TRBV4-1 and TRBJ2-5; TRBD2 agrees at 9 bases. The CDR3 consists of 16 residues. Germline lookup yields CDR1 MGHRA and CDR2 YSYEKL. V was pared by 0 bases and J by 2 bases, with 4 bases of the junction left unmatched. This CDR3 is CASSQEASGIQETQYF. The DNA of the CDR3 is TGCGCCAGCAGCCAAGAAGCTAGCGGGATACAAGAGACCCAGTACTTC.

Concerning this clone itself: The same CDR3 also results from other DNA sequences found in this sample. This rearrangement joins TRBV7-9 to TRBJ1-4, with TRBD1 identical over 7 bases. Germline trimming cut 5 bases from V and 2 bases from J; bases unmatched to any gene: 2. The CDR3 is 14 amino acids. Germline CDR1 SEHNR, CDR2 FQNEAQ (reference sequence). This CDR3 reads CASSLGQTNEKLFF. The CDR3 DNA reads as TGTGCCAGCAGCCTGGGACAGACTAATGAAAAACTGTTTTTT.

The chain uses TRBV4-2 and TRBJ1-2, with D tentatively TRBD1 (6 bases). The germline V and J ends were trimmed by 1 base and 7 bases, with 13 bases remaining between them. Germline loops: CDR1 LGHNA, CDR2 YNFKEQ. This CDR3 has 14 residues. The CDR3 region is CASSQGDTVGGYTF. CDR3 DNA sequence: TGTGCCAGCAGCCAAGGGGACACGGTCGGTGGCTACACCTTC.

The chain couples TRBV18 to TRBJ1-6; D is perhaps TRBD1 (6 bases). Germline V gives CDR1 KGHSH, CDR2 LQKENI. The CDR3 has 15 amino acids. With 2 bases removed from V and 6 bases from J, the gap between germline ends came to 11 bases. The CDR3 here is CASSPRQGSNSPLHF. The CDR3 coding sequence is TGTGCCAGCTCACCAAGGCAGGGGAGTAATTCACCCCTCCACTTT.

This chain links TRBV7-2 with TRBJ2-1; 7 positions match TRBD2. V gave up 0 bases and J gave up 6 bases; unmatched junction bases: 5. Looked up from germline, CDR1 is SGHTA and CDR2 is FQGNSA. The CDR3 loop spans 15 amino acids. The CDR3 bases are TGTGCCAGCAGCTTAGCACAAGGGAGGGCCAATGAGCAGTTCTTC. The encoded protein is CASSLAQGRANEQFF.

This clone was recorded once. The chain joins TRBV9 to TRBJ1-2, with unresolved D. This CDR3 has 13 residues. CDR1 and CDR2 from the germline V gene are SGDLS and YYNGEE. The V gene lost 3 bases and the J gene lost 8 bases, with 14 bases spanning the gap. The CDR3 DNA is TGTGCCAGCAGCGAGGCCCCCCACGGGGGCTACACCTTC. It is translated as CASSEAPHGGYTF. The full variable domain, its missing parts supplied by reference TRBV9 and TRBJ1-2, is DSGVTQTPKHLITATGQRVTLRCSPRSGDLSVYWYQQSLDQGLQFLIQYYNGEERAKGNILERFSAQQFPDLHSELNLSSLELGDSALYFCASSEAPHGGYTFGSGTRLTVV.

The chain links TRBV7-2 to TRBJ2-1; TRBD2 is a possible D gene (5 bases). This CDR3 has 15 residues. The germline gives CDR1 SGHTA, CDR2 FQGNSA. With 2 bases removed from V and 1 base from J, the gap between germline ends came to 9 bases. The CDR3 DNA reads TGTGCCAGCAGCTTACGGGGAAGGTCCTACAATGAGCAGTTCTTC. Translating it yields CASSLRGRSYNEQFF.

This rearrangement joins TRBV29-1 to TRBJ1-4; D possibly corresponds to TRBD1 (6 bases). The germline CDR1 and CDR2 sequences are SQVTM and ANQGSEA. The CDR3 spans 13 residues. Between the trimmed V and J ends, which lost 5 bases and 8 bases, there was a span of 15 bases. The CDR3 reads CSVSTGFGEKLFF. CDR3 in DNA: TGCAGCGTTTCGACAGGCTTCGGGGAAAAACTGTTTTTT.

This clone was seen a few times. The V call is TRBV9, the J call TRBJ1-6, with a weak D call TRBD1 (6 bases). Germline values: CDR1 SGDLS, CDR2 YYNGEE. The CDR3 sequence is 15 residues long. The ends were cut back, 4 bases at V and 5 bases at J, with 13 bases in the middle. The CDR3, as DNA: TGTGCCAGCAGCCAAAGGGGGGGTGATAATTCACCCCTCCACTTT. Its protein is CASSQRGGDNSPLHF.

In its sample, this clone was seen a few times. The V gene is TRBV29-1, the J gene TRBJ2-1; 11 bases align to TRBD2. CDR1 SQVTM and CDR2 ANQGSEA come from the germline V gene. Unmatched junction bases numbered 9, after V lost 2 bases and J lost 6 bases. This CDR3 is 16 amino acids long. This CDR3 is CSVERLAGKAVNEQFF. The CDR3 region has the DNA TGCAGCGTTGAACGACTAGCGGGAAAGGCCGTCAATGAGCAGTTCTTC.

The rearrangement links TRBV28 to TRBJ2-1; tentative D call: TRBD2 (6 bases). Germline CDR1 and CDR2: MDHEN and SYDVKM. CDR3 size: 16 residues. V lost 3 bases and J lost 2, with 14 bases in between. CDR3 region: CASSFLQGGTYNEQFF. CDR3 coding DNA: TGTGCCAGCAGTTTCCTACAAGGCGGGACCTACAATGAGCAGTTCTTC.

The V call is TRBV30, the J call TRBJ1-1; maybe TRBD1 (5 bases). Trimming stripped 5 bases from V and 0 bases from J, with 10 bases between. The CDR3 has 13 amino acids. The germline CDR1 and CDR2 sequences are GTSNPN and SVGIG (reference sequence). The CDR3 region has the DNA TGTGCCTGGCAGGGCAGGATGAACACTGAAGCTTTCTTT. It encodes CAWQGRMNTEAFF.

The rearrangement uses TRBV5-4 and TRBJ1-1; 7 nucleotides line up with TRBD1. The V gene's germline CDR1 is SGHNT and CDR2 YYREEE (reference sequence). V gave up 5 bases and J gave up 2 bases; unmatched junction bases: 12. The CDR3 runs to 16 residues. Here the CDR3 DNA reads TGTGCCAGCAGTCCCGGGACAGAACTTACCAACACTGAAGCTTTCTTT. Protein: CASSPGTELTNTEAFF. The full variable domain, with the rest looked up from reference TRBV5-4 and TRBJ1-1, is ETGVTQSPTHLIKTRGQQVTLRCSSQSGHNTVSWYQQALGQGPQFIFQYYREEENGRGNFPPRFSGLQFPNYSSELNVNALELDDSALYLCASSPGTELTNTEAFFGQGTRLTVV.

The rearrangement links TRBV12-3 or TRBV12-4 to TRBJ1-3; D remains ambiguous. V was shortened by 5 bases and J by 4 bases, with 9 bases between the two germline ends. This CDR3 region has 13 residues. The CDR3 nucleotides are TGTGCCAGCAGTGGAGCGGTAGGAAACACCATATATTTT. This codes for CASSGAVGNTIYF.

The genes are TRBV5-4 and TRBJ2-3; maybe TRBD2 (6 bases). The germline gives CDR1 SGHNT, CDR2 YYREEE (reference sequence). Trimming pared 4 bases from V and 8 bases from J, leaving 17 bases between. The CDR3 is made up of 14 amino acids. For the CDR3, the DNA is TGTGCCAGCAGCCCAGGTTCGGGAGTGACTACGCAGTATTTT. Translated, it gives CASSPGSGVTTQYF.

The chain has TRBV10-3 and TRBJ1-6, with TRBD1 matching over 7 bases. This CDR3 comprises 14 residues. CDR1 and CDR2 (germline): ENHRY, SYGVKD. The junction had 9 bases not matched to a gene; V was cut back by 6 bases and J by 10 bases. In DNA, the CDR3 is TGTGCCATCAGAGGGACAGCCAATTACTCACCCCTCCACTTT. It yields the protein CAIRGTANYSPLHF.

The rearrangement joins TRBV7-2 to TRBJ2-2; D unresolved. The CDR3 runs 16 residues. The ends were cut back, 2 bases at V and 6 bases at J, with 16 bases in the middle. CDR1 SGHTA and CDR2 FQGNSA come from the germline V gene. CDR3 loop: CASSLFLGIMSGELFF. The CDR3 DNA reads as TGTGCCAGCAGCTTATTCCTAGGTATTATGTCCGGGGAGCTGTTTTTT.

This sequence joins TRBV6-5 and TRBJ2-1; 12 bases match TRBD2. V lost 4 bases, J lost 5 bases, and 6 bases stayed unmatched. The CDR3 is 16 residues long. Per germline, CDR1 MNHEY and CDR2 SVGAGI. CDR3 protein: CASSSRTSGNHNEQFF. The CDR3 region has the DNA TGTGCCAGCAGTTCGAGGACTAGCGGGAACCACAATGAGCAGTTCTTC.

This sequence joins TRBV6-6 and TRBJ1-1, with D perhaps TRBD1 (5 bases). The CDR3 loop spans 13 amino acids. V lost 6 bases, J lost 4 bases, and 12 bases lay in between. Germline lookup yields CDR1 MNHNY and CDR2 SVGAGI (reference sequence). CDR3 residues: CASRLTEGTEAFF. CDR3 nucleotide sequence: TGTGCCAGCAGATTGACAGAAGGCACTGAAGCTTTCTTT.

This chain uses TRBV19 with TRBJ1-5; the match to TRBD1 covers 8 bases. This CDR3 comprises 15 residues. Per the germline V gene, CDR1 is LNHDA and CDR2 is SQIVND (reference sequence). V trimming: 7 bases; J trimming: 4 bases; junction bases outside the gene matches: 9. The CDR3, as DNA: TGTGCCAGTACCGCAGGGGGCGCGTATAATCAGCCCCAGCATTTT. Its protein is CASTAGGAYNQPQHF.

This chain links TRBV9 with TRBJ1-2; 9 bases map to TRBD1. The germline V gene encodes CDR1 SGDLS and CDR2 YYNGEE. The CDR3 has 16 amino acids. Losses at the gene ends were 3 bases for V and 5 bases for J; bases not matched to a gene: 11. CDR3 sequence (DNA): TGTGCCAGCAGCGCCCCGGGACAGGGAGGCACATATGGCTACACCTTC. The encoded protein is CASSAPGQGGTYGYTF. The full variable domain, rest sourced from reference TRBV9 and TRBJ1-2, is DSGVTQTPKHLITATGQRVTLRCSPRSGDLSVYWYQQSLDQGLQFLIQYYNGEERAKGNILERFSAQQFPDLHSELNLSSLELGDSALYFCASSAPGQGGTYGYTFGSGTRLTVV.

This clone has only a few counts. The chain recombines TRBV4-1 with TRBJ1-4; D call uncertain. Trimming removed 3 bases from V and 8 bases from J, with 19 bases in between. CDR1 and CDR2 (germline): MGHRA, YSYEKL. CDR3 length equals 16 residues. This CDR3 is CASSQTSVGMEEKLFF. The CDR3 region has the DNA TGCGCCAGCAGCCAGACCTCGGTCGGGATGGAGGAAAAACTGTTTTTT.